The 13 T cell receptor beta chains reported below all come from one sample, sequenced in a study of blood T cells in healthy people across ages. A J-beta primer mix and a sample-barcoded 5' primer were used in a second PCR of roughly 6 to 11 cycles. TCRdb analysed the 5' RACE reads with MiXCR anew, one entry per CDR3 protein. The sample yields roughly 1,700,000 distinct CDR3 sequences, 28% seen once. Sequenced sample: blood. Receptors originate from a woman aged 25 to 45 in good health.

This clonotype was recorded many times. This chain connects TRBV5-1 to TRBJ1-2; D is uncertain. The CDR3 sequence is 13 residues long. Trimming stripped 4 bases from V and 5 bases from J, with 12 bases between. CDR1 SGHRS and CDR2 YFSETQ come from the germline V gene. This chain's CDR3 is CASSTDGGYGYTF. The CDR3 nucleotides are TGCGCCAGCAGCACGGACGGTGGTTATGGCTACACCTTC.

The genes are TRBV2 and TRBJ2-1, with D perhaps matching TRBD2 (5 bases). CDR1 and CDR2 (germline): SNHLY, FYNNEI. Trimming cost V 0 bases and J 6 bases, with 9 bases left between them. The CDR3 length is 14 residues. This CDR3 is CASSEAQSGNEQFF. The CDR3 DNA follows: TGTGCCAGCAGTGAAGCCCAGAGCGGCAATGAGCAGTTCTTC.

DNA for the CDR3: TGTGCCAGCAGCGTAGGACAAGTGATTGTAGATACGCAGTATTTT. Protein sequence: CASSVGQVIVDTQYF. The chain joins TRBV9 to TRBJ2-3; no clear D. This CDR3 comprises 15 residues. V dropped 0 bases and J dropped 5 bases, with 13 bases sitting between them. The germline V gene has CDR1 SGDLS and CDR2 YYNGEE.

This clonotype was recorded at least ten times. The chain employs TRBV7-9 and TRBJ2-5; perhaps TRBD2 as D (6 bases). The CDR3 is 15 amino acids. CDR1 and CDR2 from the germline V gene are SEHNR and FQNEAQ (reference sequence). V was shortened by 0 bases and J by 3 bases, with 11 bases between the two germline ends. This CDR3 is CASSLAGSHKETQYF. The CDR3 DNA follows: TGTGCCAGCAGCTTAGCCGGGAGCCACAAAGAGACCCAGTACTTC.

This clonotype came up a few times. J is TRBJ1-2 and V is TRBV20-1; 8 bases line up with TRBD1. V lost 1 base and J lost 1; bases outside the gene matches: 11. The germline V gene has CDR1 DFQATT and CDR2 SNEGSKA (reference sequence). The CDR3 runs to 17 residues. The DNA of the CDR3 is TGCAGTGCTAGAGTGCTGTTGGGACAGGAATATAACTATGGCTACACCTTC. This sequence encodes CSARVLLGQEYNYGYTF.

A few counts support this clonotype. This rearrangement joins TRBV7-9 to TRBJ2-1; a weak D match, TRBD1 (6 bases). Germline V gives CDR1 SEHNR, CDR2 FQNEAQ (reference sequence). CDR3 size: 17 residues. Trimming removed 5 bases at V and 1 base at J, with 18 bases between. Written as DNA, the CDR3 is TGTGCCAGCAGCCCCCAGGTACTCAGGGGATCCTACAATGAGCAGTTCTTC. Translation: CASSPQVLRGSYNEQFF.

The CDR3 bases are TGTGCCAGCAGCAGTCGGAAGAGGACTATCGTGGTTGGCCCAGATACGCAGTATTTT. It translates to CASSSRKRTIVVGPDTQYF. The rearrangement links TRBV7-9 to TRBJ2-3, with D possibly being TRBD2 (6 bases). The CDR3 runs 19 residues. From germline, CDR1 is SEHNR and CDR2 FQNEAQ (reference sequence). Trimming took off 5 bases at V and 4 bases at J, with 28 bases between the two ends.

CDR3 sequence: CASSSLQGGFNEQFF. In nucleotides, the CDR3 is TGTGCCAGCAGCTCACTCCAGGGGGGGTTTAATGAGCAGTTCTTC. This sequence joins TRBV11-2 and TRBJ2-1, with D possibly called TRBD1 or TRBD2 (7 bases each). Between the trimmed V and J ends, which lost 4 bases and 7 bases, there was a span of 17 bases. CDR1 and CDR2 from the germline V gene are SGHAT and FQNNGV. The CDR3 is 15 residues long.

Here the CDR3 reads CASSLEAEPSYEQYF. CDR3 DNA: TGTGCCAGCAGCTTAGAGGCAGAACCTTCCTACGAGCAGTACTTC. The V and J genes are TRBV7-9 and TRBJ2-7; no reliable D call. The V gene lost 1 base and the J gene lost 1 base, with 11 bases spanning the gap. There are 15 residues in the CDR3. Germline-derived CDR1 and CDR2 are SEHNR and FQNEAQ (reference sequence).

At least ten counts were recorded for this clonotype. The chain recombines TRBV28 with TRBJ2-1; 8 bases agree with TRBD1. After removal of 3 bases from V and 4 bases from J, the junction contained 8 bases not matched to a gene. The CDR3 consists of 16 residues. Germline V lookup: CDR1 MDHEN, CDR2 SYDVKM. CDR3 coding DNA: TGTGCCAGCAGTTTGTTTCTGGACAGGGATTACAATGAGCAGTTCTTC. Translated: CASSLFLDRDYNEQFF.

This chain connects TRBV3-1 to TRBJ2-5; tentatively, D is TRBD1 (6 bases). Germline V gene data show CDR1 as LGHDT and CDR2 as YNNKEL (reference sequence). This CDR3 region has 15 residues. V dropped 4 bases and J dropped 6 bases, with 18 bases sitting between them. CDR3 protein: CASSPGGTRRKTQYF. Written as DNA, the CDR3 is TGTGCCAGCAGCCCCGGTGGGACAAGGCGGAAGACCCAGTACTTC.

A few counts support this clonotype. A much larger clone sits a single nucleotide away, making a read error possible. This chain connects TRBV29-1 to TRBJ2-4; D unclear. Trimming cost V 4 bases and J 13 bases, with 20 bases left between them. The CDR3 covers 13 residues. CDR1 is SQVTM and CDR2 is ANQGSEA in the germline V gene. The CDR3 region is CSVVPNPYNEQYF. The CDR3 region has the DNA TGCAGCGTTGTGCCCAATCCCTACAATGAGCAGTACTTC.

The J gene is TRBJ2-7, the V gene TRBV3-1; no definite D call. The CDR3 covers 14 residues. Germline V gene lookup returns CDR1 LGHDT and CDR2 YNNKEL (reference sequence). Trimming took off 0 bases at V and 1 base at J, with 7 bases between the two ends. The DNA for the CDR3 is TGTGCCAGCAGCCAAGAGGACGTTTCCTACGAGCAGTACTTC. This encodes CASSQEDVSYEQYF.